This record looks at one TCR beta chain sequence and its context. No antigen is known for it. TCRdb's table, derived via immunoSEQ multiplex PCR, lists solely in-frame clones and lacks some. The data show approximately 120,000 clones, roughly 90% seen once. Unmatched junction bases numbered 8, after V lost 5 bases and J lost 6 bases. CDR1 is GTSNPN, CDR2 SVGIG, per germline (reference sequence). The CDR3 loop spans 13 amino acids. This entry is derived from a study of cytomegalovirus exposure and HLA in healthy donors. Study-wide results and caveats: Cytomegalovirus-associated status was assigned to approximately 160 TCR beta chains.

The sequence was collected from a woman aged 18-29 years in good health and CMV-seronegative. The chain has TRBV30 and TRBJ2-7, with 9 bases aligning to TRBD2. The material sequenced was PBMCs. The CDR3: CAWGLALSSEQYF. CDR3 nucleotides: TGTGCCTGGGGACTAGCGTTATCAAGCGAGCAGTACTTC. Full variable domain (remainder filled in from reference TRBV30 and TRBJ2-7): SQTIHQWPATLVQPVGSPLSLECTVEGTSNPNLYWYRQAAGRGLQLLFYSVGIGQISSEVPQNLSASRPQDRQFILSSKKLLLSDSGFYLCAWGLALSSEQYFGPGTRLTVT.